One TCR beta chain is described in this entry. Trimming took 0 bases from V and 1 from J; bases not matched to a gene: 2. The CDR3 has 15 residues. CDR1 and CDR2 (germline): SGDLS, YYNGEE. Assay used: immunoSEQ multiplex PCR; TCRdb lists only in-frame clones, some missing. The table has about 220,000 clones, around 84% seen once; the top ten hold 2.5% to 3.5%. These data are taken from a study of blood T cell repertoires in COVID-19. Study in general: Acute-phase and convalescent COVID-19 samples originated in the United States, Italy and Spain.

Sequencing was performed on peripheral blood. This TCR was recovered from a man in his fifties who had recovered from COVID-19. V and J are TRBV9 and TRBJ2-7; 9 nucleotides match TRBD2. CDR3 DNA: TGTGCCAGCAGCGTAGAGGCGGGAGGGTCCTACGAGCAGTACTTC. As protein: CASSVEAGGSYEQYF.